The 27 T cell receptor beta chains below all came from one sample that was sequenced in a study of blood T cell repertoires in COVID-19. TCRdb's copy holds only in-frame clones and misses some; the assay was immunoSEQ multiplex PCR. The repertoire holds under 200,000 clones, with 82% as singletons. What was sequenced was peripheral blood. These receptors were taken from a woman aged 55-70 years with COVID-19, enrolled during active disease.

The sample holds a few counts of this clone. The rearrangement links TRBV20-1 to TRBJ2-3; D remains unclear. The CDR3 length is 13 residues. The germline V gene encodes CDR1 DFQATT and CDR2 SNEGSKA (reference sequence). V lost 3 bases and J 4 bases, leaving 11 bases between the germline ends. CDR3 DNA: TGCAGTGCTAGTATGGTAGTTTCAGATACGCAGTATTTT. Amino acid sequence: CSASMVVSDTQYF.

The rearrangement joins TRBV19 to TRBJ2-2; weak D call: TRBD2 (5 bases). This CDR3 is 14 amino acids long. With 11 bases removed from V and 5 bases from J, the gap between germline ends came to 18 bases. Germline-derived CDR1 and CDR2 are LNHDA and SQIVND (reference sequence). This chain's CDR3 is CACKRERGTGELFF. In nucleotides, the CDR3 is TGTGCCTGCAAGAGGGAAAGAGGAACCGGGGAGCTGTTTTTT. The complete variable domain, with remaining parts taken from reference TRBV19 and TRBJ2-2, reads DGGITQSPKYLFRKEGQNVTLSCEQNLNHDAMYWYRQDPGQGLRLIYYSQIVNDFQKGDIAEGYSVSREKKESFPLTVTSAQKNPTAFYLCACKRERGTGELFFGEGSRLTVL.

This sequence joins TRBV5-1 and TRBJ1-3, with D maybe TRBD1 (6 bases). The CDR3 covers 16 residues. CDR1 and CDR2 from the germline V gene are SGHRS and YFSETQ. The ends were cut back, 0 bases at V and 1 base at J, with 11 bases in the middle. CDR3 nucleotide sequence: TGCGCCAGCAGCTTGGTCGGGGGGCAGTCTGGAAACACCATATATTTT. Its translation is CASSLVGGQSGNTIYF. Full variable domain (outside the CDR3, taken from reference TRBV5-1 and TRBJ1-3): KAGVTQTPRYLIKTRGQQVTLSCSPISGHRSVSWYQQTPGQGLQFLFEYFSETQRNKGNFPGRFSGRQFSNSRSEMNVSTLELGDSALYLCASSLVGGQSGNTIYFGEGSWLTVV.

The rearrangement joins TRBV5-1 to TRBJ2-2; D gene unclear. The V end was cut by 0 bases, the J end by 5 bases, with 11 bases between. The CDR3 sequence is 15 residues long. Germline CDR1 is SGHRS and CDR2 is YFSETQ. The CDR3, as DNA: TGCGCCAGCAGCTTGGTTGGATCGCGGACCGGGGAGCTGTTTTTT. Amino acid sequence: CASSLVGSRTGELFF.

The J gene is TRBJ2-5, the V gene TRBV7-9, with D possibly being TRBD2 (5 bases). The germline V gene has CDR1 SEHNR and CDR2 FQNEAQ (reference sequence). The CDR3 totals 11 residues. The germline V and J ends were trimmed by 3 bases and 7 bases, with 6 bases remaining between them. The chain's CDR3 is CASSFSGTQYF. The CDR3 nucleotides read TGTGCCAGCAGCTTCAGCGGGACCCAGTACTTC.

This rearrangement joins TRBV5-6 to TRBJ1-1; possible D gene TRBD1, 5 bases. The CDR3 consists of 17 residues. V shed 0 bases and J shed 0 bases, with 15 bases lying between them. The germline gives CDR1 SGHDT, CDR2 YYEEEE. CDR3 sequence: CASSLVTGGIMNTEAFF. In nucleotides, the CDR3 is TGTGCCAGCAGCTTGGTAACGGGGGGGATCATGAACACTGAAGCTTTCTTT.

This clone was detected only once. The chain links TRBV10-2 to TRBJ2-2; a possible D gene is TRBD2 (6 bases). The germline V gene has CDR1 WSHSY and CDR2 SAAADI. The CDR3 is 13 residues long. Trimming removed 6 bases from V and 1 base from J, with 6 bases in between. CDR3 residues: CASRGGNTGELFF. CDR3 in DNA: TGCGCCAGCAGGGGGGGGAACACCGGGGAGCTGTTTTTT.

The chain couples TRBV29-1 to TRBJ2-5; D not resolved. The germline CDR1 and CDR2 sequences are SQVTM and ANQGSEA. V was trimmed by 7 bases and J by 1 base, leaving 10 bases between them. The CDR3 extends over 12 amino acids. CDR3 region: CSAAPGQETQYF. The CDR3 DNA sequence: TGCAGCGCAGCACCGGGCCAAGAGACCCAGTACTTC.

J is TRBJ1-6 and V is TRBV11-2; D gene uncertain. The CDR3 length is 14 residues. The V end lost 5 bases, the J end lost 6 bases, and 11 bases lay between the germline ends. Germline values: CDR1 SGHAT, CDR2 FQNNGV. CDR3 in amino acids: CASSPSGGNSPLHF. The CDR3 DNA is TGTGCCAGCAGCCCCTCGGGAGGTAATTCACCCCTCCACTTT.

V is TRBV9 and J is TRBJ1-3; 9 bases fit TRBD1. Germline V gives CDR1 SGDLS, CDR2 YYNGEE. V trimming: 4 bases; J trimming: 0 bases; junction bases outside the gene matches: 8. The CDR3 is 17 amino acids. The CDR3 loop reads CASSLGQGLSSGNTIYF. The CDR3 region has the DNA TGTGCCAGCAGCCTCGGACAGGGGCTCTCCTCTGGAAACACCATATATTTT.

This clone was observed a single time. The rearrangement joins TRBV2 to TRBJ2-2, with D perhaps matching TRBD1 (6 bases). Germline V gene sequence: CDR1 SNHLY, CDR2 FYNNEI. The CDR3 spans 18 residues. The germline V and J ends were trimmed by 2 bases and 5 bases, with 21 bases remaining between them. CDR3 residues: CASSEPFGVGTYTGELFF. The CDR3 nucleotides read TGTGCCAGCAGTGAACCGTTCGGGGTCGGGACATATACCGGGGAGCTGTTTTTT.

This clone was recorded only once. V gene TRBV28 combines with J gene TRBJ2-2; TRBD1 aligns across 8 bases. Germline V gene data show CDR1 as MDHEN and CDR2 as SYDVKM. The CDR3 is made up of 12 amino acids. V trimming: 10 bases; J trimming: 6 bases; junction bases outside the gene matches: 4. As DNA, the CDR3 is TGTGCCACCACGGACAGGGCCGGGGAGCTGTTTTTT. The encoded protein is CATTDRAGELFF.

CDR3 bases: TGCGCCAGCAGCCAAGTGCAGGGCCCCACAGATACGCAGTATTTT. It encodes CASSQVQGPTDTQYF. This chain connects TRBV4-1 to TRBJ2-3; D is perhaps TRBD1 (5 bases). The CDR3 has 15 residues. Germline lookup yields CDR1 MGHRA and CDR2 YSYEKL. V lost 1 base to trimming and J lost 2 bases, with 10 bases between them.

The J gene is TRBJ1-4, the V gene TRBV7-2; D perhaps matches TRBD1 (5 bases). Germline V gives CDR1 SGHTA, CDR2 FQGNSA. Trimming left V 5 bases short and J 8 bases short, with 15 bases between. The CDR3 covers 14 residues. CDR3 bases: TGTGCCAGCAGCGGGGGGTCTGACGCAGAAAAACTGTTTTTT. Translated: CASSGGSDAEKLFF.

The CDR3 protein is CASSLTSGSYEQYF. DNA for the CDR3: TGTGCCAGCAGTCTGACTAGCGGATCCTACGAGCAGTACTTC. The chain combines TRBV28 with TRBJ2-7; TRBD2 matches at 9 bases. Trimming at V came to 5 bases and at J to 1 base, leaving 3 bases not matched to a gene. Germline values: CDR1 MDHEN, CDR2 SYDVKM. This CDR3 comprises 14 residues.

This clone was counted a few times. The chain links TRBV5-5 to TRBJ1-2; 9 nucleotides match TRBD1. V lost 3 bases and J lost 2; bases outside the gene matches: 2. The CDR3 covers 14 residues. CDR1 is SGHKS and CDR2 is YYEKEE in the germline V gene (reference sequence). CDR3 region: CASSWGTGNYGYTF. The CDR3 DNA follows: TGTGCCAGCAGCTGGGGGACAGGGAACTATGGCTACACCTTC.

The chain has TRBV6-6 and TRBJ1-5; possible D gene TRBD1, 5 bases. The V end was cut by 6 bases, the J end by 0 bases, with 12 bases between. Per the germline V gene, CDR1 is MNHNY and CDR2 is SVGAGI (reference sequence). The CDR3 is made up of 15 amino acids. The CDR3, as DNA: TGTGCCAGCAGGGCAGGGCGAGATAGCAATCAGCCCCAGCATTTT. Translation: CASRAGRDSNQPQHF.

The V gene is TRBV7-8, the J gene TRBJ2-3, with 7 bases matching TRBD1. V was pared by 5 bases and J by 2 bases, with 13 bases of the junction left unmatched. The CDR3 length is 17 residues. Germline V gives CDR1 SGHVS, CDR2 FQNEAQ. The CDR3 reads CASSQGGVTGFTDTQYF. Written as DNA, the CDR3 is TGTGCCAGCAGCCAAGGGGGCGTGACAGGGTTCACAGATACGCAGTATTTT.

CDR3 sequence: CASSLNRGEETQYF. The CDR3 DNA is TGTGCCAGCAGCTTAAACAGGGGTGAAGAGACCCAGTACTTC. The V call is TRBV7-3, the J call TRBJ2-5, with TRBD1 matching 7 bases. Germline CDR1 is SGHTA and CDR2 is FQGTGA. V was clipped by 1 base and J by 3 bases; unmatched bases: 2. The CDR3 has 14 amino acids.

The J gene is TRBJ1-1, the V gene TRBV3-1 (or the pseudogene TRBV3-2); 7 nucleotides match TRBD1. Germline V CDR1 and CDR2: LGHDT, YNNKEL (reference sequence). The CDR3 is 16 residues long. The J segment lost 3 bases and the V segment lost 4 bases, leaving 11 bases of the junction unmatched. For the CDR3, the DNA is TGTGCCAGCAGCCCCGAGACAGGGCTGGGGTACACTGAAGCTTTCTTT. Translated, it gives CASSPETGLGYTEAFF.

The V gene is TRBV4-1, the J gene TRBJ1-4, with D perhaps matching TRBD1 (6 bases). This CDR3 region has 13 residues. Germline V lookup: CDR1 MGHRA, CDR2 YSYEKL. Trimming stripped 8 bases from V and 7 bases from J, with 14 bases between. CDR3 in amino acids: CASSIQGTEKLFF. DNA for the CDR3: TGCGCCAGCTCTATACAGGGAACTGAAAAACTGTTTTTT.

The J gene is TRBJ2-3, the V gene TRBV24-1; D remains unclear. Germline CDR1 and CDR2: KGHDR and SFDVKD. The ends were cut back, 2 bases at V and 3 bases at J, with 5 bases in the middle. The CDR3 runs 13 residues. The CDR3 loop is CATSDYATDTQYF. The DNA for the CDR3 is TGTGCCACCAGTGATTACGCGACAGATACGCAGTATTTT.

The chain is built from TRBV15 and TRBJ1-1; the D is unclear. The CDR3 length is 14 residues. Germline V gene sequence: CDR1 LNHNV, CDR2 YYDKDF (reference sequence). Trimming removed 0 bases from V and 3 bases from J, with 8 bases in between. CDR3 sequence: CATSRDSADTEAFF. The CDR3 DNA sequence: TGTGCCACCAGCAGAGATTCAGCGGACACTGAAGCTTTCTTT.

The chain joins TRBV3-1 (or the pseudogene TRBV3-2) to TRBJ2-5; 9 bases are shared with TRBD1. V shed 1 base, J shed 4 bases, and the junction held 4 bases outside the gene matches. CDR3 length: 15 amino acids. The germline V gene encodes CDR1 LGHDT and CDR2 YNNKEL (reference sequence). The CDR3 loop reads CASSQGGQGTETQYF. Written as DNA, the CDR3 is TGTGCCAGCAGCCAAGGAGGACAGGGGACAGAGACCCAGTACTTC.

The chain links TRBV7-3 to TRBJ2-1; TRBD1 is a possible D gene (5 bases). There are 13 residues in the CDR3. Germline V gene data show CDR1 as SGHTA and CDR2 as FQGTGA. Trimming removed 2 bases from V and 6 bases from J, with 8 bases in between. The CDR3 here is CASSLGAGNEQFF. The CDR3 DNA reads as TGTGCCAGCAGCTTAGGGGCAGGCAATGAGCAGTTCTTC. Complete variable domain (other parts from reference TRBV7-3 and TRBJ2-1): GAGVSQTPSNKVTEKGKYVELRCDPISGHTALYWYRQSLGQGPEFLIYFQGTGAADDSGLPNDRFFAVRPEGSVSTLKIQRTERGDSAVYLCASSLGAGNEQFFGPGTRLTVL.

The CDR3 DNA sequence: TGTGCCAGCAGAACAGGGGTCCCAGCCTCCTACGAGCAGTACGTC. This encodes CASRTGVPASYEQYV. The J gene is TRBJ2-7, the V gene TRBV6-4, with 7 bases matching TRBD1. From germline, CDR1 is MRHNA and CDR2 SNTAGT. The V gene end was trimmed by 6 bases and the J gene end by 0 bases; junction bases not matched to a gene: 8. This CDR3 is 15 amino acids long.

The J gene is TRBJ1-4, the V gene TRBV11-2, with D unclear. The germline V gene encodes CDR1 SGHAT and CDR2 FQNNGV. The CDR3 covers 17 residues. Trimming shortened V by 5 bases and J by 1 base, and 17 bases separated the two germline ends. This CDR3 is CASSQISGFLTNEKLFF. CDR3 nucleotide sequence: TGTGCCAGCAGCCAGATCTCGGGATTCCTAACTAATGAAAAACTGTTTTTT.